The 17 T cell receptor beta chains in this list originate from one sample, sequenced in a study of graft-versus-host responses after intestinal transplantation. The antigens for these receptors are not known. TCRdb keeps only in-frame clones here, not all; method: immunoSEQ multiplex PCR. The sample has about 100,000 clones, about 90% seen once. Sequencing was performed on unstimulated CD4+ T cells sorted from spleen or lymph node cells, taken before transplant. Receptors originate from a human donor who was the organ donor for an intestinal transplant.

This clone was detected a few times. CDR3 in DNA: TGTGCCAGTACCTTAAGGACAGGGAATTCACCCCTCCACTTT. Translated, it gives CASTLRTGNSPLHF. The chain joins TRBV19 to TRBJ1-6, with 8 nucleotides matching TRBD1. Germline trimming cut 7 bases from V and 7 bases from J; bases unmatched to any gene: 6. The CDR3 is 14 amino acids. Per the germline V gene, CDR1 is LNHDA and CDR2 is SQIVND (reference sequence).

The chain employs TRBV4-2 and TRBJ1-5, with a tentative D call TRBD1 (5 bases). Germline V lookup: CDR1 LGHNA, CDR2 YNFKEQ. Trimming pared 1 base from V and 5 bases from J, leaving 12 bases between. CDR3 length: 15 amino acids. Written as DNA, the CDR3 is TGTGCCAGCAGCCAAGGGTGGACAAAGGATCAGCCCCAGCATTTT. It specifies CASSQGWTKDQPQHF.

V gene TRBV30 combines with J gene TRBJ2-3; 12 positions match TRBD2. This CDR3 is 17 amino acids long. Germline trimming cut 2 bases from V and 4 bases from J; bases unmatched to any gene: 10. Germline-derived CDR1 and CDR2 are GTSNPN and SVGIG (reference sequence). The CDR3 spells CAWSIRRTSGVSDTQYF. CDR3 nucleotides: TGTGCCTGGAGTATCCGGCGGACTAGCGGGGTATCAGATACGCAGTATTTT.

The chain joins TRBV7-2 to TRBJ1-6; tentatively, D is TRBD1 (5 bases). V was clipped by 2 bases and J by 0 bases, with 14 bases between them. Per germline, CDR1 SGHTA and CDR2 FQGNSA. The CDR3 extends over 18 amino acids. The chain's CDR3 is CASSLIGHGSSYNSPLHF. The CDR3 nucleotides read TGTGCCAGCAGCTTAATAGGACACGGAAGCTCCTATAATTCACCCCTCCACTTT.

The genes are TRBV27 and TRBJ2-1; tentatively, D is TRBD2 (6 bases). The CDR3 loop spans 12 amino acids. The V and J ends lost 7 bases and 8 bases respectively, with 12 bases between them. Germline values: CDR1 MNHEY, CDR2 SMNVEV (reference sequence). CDR3 in amino acids: CASTGGAYEQFF. Written as DNA, the CDR3 is TGTGCCAGCACGGGCGGGGCCTATGAGCAGTTCTTC.

As for this clone: The germline gene is not matched at one end of the junction; a read error may be the cause. The chain employs TRBV19 and TRBJ2-2; TRBD2 is a possible D gene (6 bases). Germline CDR1 is LNHDA and CDR2 is SQIVND (reference sequence). The CDR3 is made up of 13 amino acids. CDR3 sequence (DNA): TGTGCCAGTACTATAGCGGCATCCCGGGAGCTGTTTTTT. It is translated as CASTIAASRELFF.

The chain carries TRBV6-6 and TRBJ1-5; D is possibly TRBD1 (6 bases). V lost 5 bases to trimming and J lost 6 bases, with 14 bases between them. Germline CDR1 and CDR2: MNHNY and SVGAGI (reference sequence). The CDR3 has 14 residues. CDR3 amino acids: CASSATGIGQPQHF. The CDR3 DNA follows: TGTGCCAGCAGTGCAACAGGGATAGGTCAGCCCCAGCATTTT.

This clone has more than one count but fewer than ten. The V gene is TRBV28, the J gene TRBJ1-1; D is perhaps TRBD1 (6 bases). The CDR3 length is 13 residues. V gave up 6 bases and J gave up 0 bases, with 8 bases separating them. CDR1 and CDR2 (germline): MDHEN, SYDVKM. CDR3 coding DNA: TGTGCCAGCAGGGACAGTTTGAACACTGAAGCTTTCTTT. Translating gives CASRDSLNTEAFF.

The CDR3 sequence: CASSLQRGVTDTQYF. CDR3 sequence (DNA): TGTGCCAGCAGCTTACAGCGGGGGGTCACAGATACGCAGTATTTT. This chain connects TRBV7-2 to TRBJ2-3; 9 bases are a match to TRBD2. Germline CDR1 reads SGHTA; CDR2 reads FQGNSA. V lost 2 bases to trimming and J lost 2 bases; unmatched junction nucleotides: 2. The CDR3 is 15 residues long.

This clone was observed once. The junction and the germline gene differ at one end; a read error may be behind it. The V and J genes are TRBV27 and TRBJ2-1; D is possibly TRBD1 (6 bases). Germline V lookup: CDR1 MNHEY, CDR2 SMNVEV (reference sequence). The CDR3 is 14 amino acids. The chain's CDR3 is CASSVSEDRDEQFF. CDR3 DNA: TGTGCCAGCAGTGTATCAGAGGACAGAGATGAGCAGTTCTTC.

V is TRBV6-5 and J is TRBJ2-7, with no clear D. Trimming pared 5 bases from V and 3 bases from J, leaving 5 bases between. CDR1 is MNHEY, CDR2 SVGAGI, per germline. This CDR3 spans 11 amino acids. The CDR3 is CASSGFYEQYF. The CDR3, as DNA: TGTGCCAGCAGTGGTTTCTACGAGCAGTACTTC.

The chain has TRBV30 and TRBJ2-7; the D gene is possibly TRBD1 (5 bases). The V end lost 0 bases, the J end lost 3 bases, and 12 bases lay between the germline ends. This CDR3 is 14 amino acids long. The germline V gene has CDR1 GTSNPN and CDR2 SVGIG (reference sequence). CDR3 in amino acids: CAWSVQGPLYEQYF. CDR3 DNA: TGTGCCTGGAGTGTCCAGGGCCCACTCTACGAGCAGTACTTC.

The chain links TRBV28 to TRBJ1-1, with D unresolved. The germline V and J ends were trimmed by 3 bases and 1 base, with 6 bases remaining between them. Per germline, CDR1 MDHEN and CDR2 SYDVKM. The CDR3 extends over 13 amino acids. The CDR3 DNA follows: TGTGCCAGCAGTTTCCGGCGGAACACTGAAGCTTTCTTT. Its translation is CASSFRRNTEAFF.

This rearrangement joins TRBV9 to TRBJ1-6; TRBD1 aligns across 9 bases. The germline V gene has CDR1 SGDLS and CDR2 YYNGEE. CDR3 length equals 17 residues. J lost 6 bases, V lost 1 base, and 8 bases had no gene match. CDR3 nucleotides: TGTGCCAGCAGCGTAACGGGACAGGGTGGAGTTAATTCACCCCTCCACTTT. As protein: CASSVTGQGGVNSPLHF. Filled out from reference TRBV9 and TRBJ1-6, the complete variable domain reads DSGVTQTPKHLITATGQRVTLRCSPRSGDLSVYWYQQSLDQGLQFLIQYYNGEERAKGNILERFSAQQFPDLHSELNLSSLELGDSALYFCASSVTGQGGVNSPLHFGNGTRLTVT.

With respect to this clone: One end of the junction does not line up with germline, which may come from a read error. Within the sample, other DNA sequences also encode this same CDR3. The chain combines TRBV30 with TRBJ1-1; no clear D. The germline gives CDR1 GTSNPN, CDR2 SVGIG (reference sequence). This CDR3 has 15 amino acids. The CDR3 region has the DNA TGTGCCTGGAGTCCTCAACGGACGGTGAACACTGAAGCCTTCTTT. It codes for CAWSPQRTVNTEAFF. The whole variable domain, remainder taken from reference TRBV30 and TRBJ1-1, is SQTIHQWPATLVQPVGSPLSLECTVEGTSNPNLYWYRQAAGRGLQLLFYSVGIGQISSEVPQNLSASRPQDRQFILSSKKLLLSDSGFYLCAWSPQRTVNTEAFFGQGTRLTVV.

V is TRBV4-2 and J is TRBJ2-3, with TRBD2 matching over 7 bases. The V and J ends lost 1 base and 6 bases, in that order; junction bases with no gene match: 7. The CDR3 totals 15 residues. Germline assignment: CDR1 LGHNA and CDR2 YNFKEQ. The DNA for the CDR3 is TGTGCCAGCAGCCAAGGGGGAGGGGCGAGCGATACGCAGTATTTT. Its protein is CASSQGGGASDTQYF.

The chain has TRBV5-4 and TRBJ2-5; 10 bases fit TRBD2. The germline gives CDR1 SGHNT, CDR2 YYREEE (reference sequence). With 5 bases clipped from V and 4 bases from J, the junction kept 5 bases outside the gene matches. CDR3 size: 14 residues. The CDR3 region has the DNA TGTGCCAGCAGTAAGCGGGGGGGCGGAGAGACCCAGTACTTC. It translates to CASSKRGGGETQYF. Full variable domain (outside the CDR3, taken from reference TRBV5-4 and TRBJ2-5): ETGVTQSPTHLIKTRGQQVTLRCSSQSGHNTVSWYQQALGQGPQFIFQYYREEENGRGNFPPRFSGLQFPNYSSELNVNALELDDSALYLCASSKRGGGETQYFGPGTRLLVL.